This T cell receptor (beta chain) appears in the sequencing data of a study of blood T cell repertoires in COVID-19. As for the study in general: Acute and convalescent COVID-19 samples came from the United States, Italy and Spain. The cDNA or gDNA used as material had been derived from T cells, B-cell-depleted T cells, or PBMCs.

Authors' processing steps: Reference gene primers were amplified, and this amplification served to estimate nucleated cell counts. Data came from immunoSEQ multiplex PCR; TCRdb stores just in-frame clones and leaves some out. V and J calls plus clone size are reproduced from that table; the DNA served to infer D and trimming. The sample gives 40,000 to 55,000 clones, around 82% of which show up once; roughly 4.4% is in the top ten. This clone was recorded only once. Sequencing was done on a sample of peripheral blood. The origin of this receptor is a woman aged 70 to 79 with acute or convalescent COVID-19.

This CDR3 is CASSARRGELAGLEEQETQYF. Written as DNA, the CDR3 is TGTGCCAGCAGCGCGCGTAGGGGGGAACTAGCGGGTCTGGAAGAACAAGAGACCCAGTACTTC. This sequence joins TRBV9 and TRBJ2-5; 9 bases agree with TRBD2. Germline lookup yields CDR1 SGDLS and CDR2 YYNGEE. Losses at the gene ends were 3 bases for V and 2 bases for J; bases not matched to a gene: 23. This CDR3 spans 21 amino acids.